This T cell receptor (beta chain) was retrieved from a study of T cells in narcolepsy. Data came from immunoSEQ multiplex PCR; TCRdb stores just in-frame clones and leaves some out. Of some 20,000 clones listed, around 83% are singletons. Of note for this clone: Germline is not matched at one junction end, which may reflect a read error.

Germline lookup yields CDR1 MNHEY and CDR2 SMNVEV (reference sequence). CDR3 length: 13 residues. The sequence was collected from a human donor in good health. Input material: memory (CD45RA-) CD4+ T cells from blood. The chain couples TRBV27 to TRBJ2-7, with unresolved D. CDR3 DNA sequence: TGTGCCAGCAGGCGCATAGGTAATCACGAGCAGCACTTC. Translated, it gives CASRRIGNHEQHF.